Following are 32 T cell receptor beta chains from one sample sequenced in a study of cytomegalovirus exposure and HLA in healthy donors. Use of 60 Vbeta and 13 Jbeta primers characterized the PCR. This table comes from immunoSEQ multiplex PCR, and its TCRdb copy is limited to in-frame clones, with some not included. The data show about 78,000 clones, with approximately 77% seen just once and roughly 10% held by the top ten. The sample was PBMCs. The receptors were gathered from a woman in her thirties or forties in good health and CMV-seropositive.

This clone was counted a few times. The chain carries TRBV6-6 and TRBJ2-3; 8 bases map to TRBD2. CDR3 size: 14 residues. Germline V CDR1 and CDR2: MNHNY, SVGAGI (reference sequence). The CDR3 sequence: CATGGGLRADTQYF. In DNA form, the CDR3 reads TGTGCTACGGGGGGGGGTCTCAGGGCAGATACGCAGTATTTT.

This sequence joins TRBV19 and TRBJ2-7; possible D gene TRBD2, 6 bases. This CDR3 has 15 residues. Germline V gene data show CDR1 as LNHDA and CDR2 as SQIVND (reference sequence). V was clipped by 5 bases and J by 3 bases, with 17 bases between them. CDR3 nucleotides: TGTGCCAGTAGTCCTTCCGCGGGGAACCACTACGAGCAGTACTTC. This encodes CASSPSAGNHYEQYF.

This clone was counted only a few times. The chain combines TRBV4-1 with TRBJ1-2; 7 nucleotides agree with TRBD1. The germline V gene encodes CDR1 MGHRA and CDR2 YSYEKL. Trimming took 4 bases from V and 8 from J; bases not matched to a gene: 7. This CDR3 has 13 amino acids. CDR3 DNA sequence: TGCGCCAGCAGCCCCGAGGGGGCGCGGGGCTACACCTTC. This gives the protein CASSPEGARGYTF.

The rearrangement links TRBV5-1 to TRBJ2-1; 8 bases agree with TRBD2. V dropped 5 bases and J dropped 2; count of bases not matched to a gene: 9. The V gene's germline CDR1 is SGHRS and CDR2 YFSETQ. The CDR3 totals 16 residues. In nucleotides, the CDR3 is TGCGCCAGCAGTTTCAGCGGGAGTACGACCTACAATGAGCAGTTCTTC. This codes for CASSFSGSTTYNEQFF.

This clone was seen a few times. This chain joins TRBV5-1 and TRBJ1-4; tentative D call: TRBD1 (5 bases). Germline CDR1 reads SGHRS; CDR2 reads YFSETQ. The V end was cut by 5 bases, the J end by 4 bases, with 12 bases between. The CDR3 has 14 amino acids. CDR3: CASREGRDNEKLFF. In DNA form, the CDR3 reads TGCGCCAGCAGAGAGGGGAGGGATAATGAAAAACTGTTTTTT.

V is TRBV4-3 and J is TRBJ2-7; 8 bases match TRBD1. Germline V gene data show CDR1 as LGHNA and CDR2 as YSLEER. The CDR3 is 15 amino acids. V gave up 4 bases and J gave up 3 bases; unmatched junction bases: 8. The DNA for the CDR3 is TGCGCCAGCAGCCTATTTAGGACAGGGAACTACGAGCAGTACTTC. This translates into CASSLFRTGNYEQYF.

This clone was observed a few times. The chain joins TRBV30 to TRBJ1-5; a weak D match, TRBD1 (5 bases). The CDR3 has 14 residues. Between the trimmed V and J ends, which lost 2 bases and 3 bases, there was a span of 11 bases. CDR1 and CDR2 (germline): GTSNPN, SVGIG (reference sequence). DNA of the CDR3: TGTGCCTGGAGTAGGGGACTCTACAATCAGCCCCAGCATTTT. It specifies CAWSRGLYNQPQHF.

J is TRBJ2-1 and V is TRBV19; 7 bases match TRBD1. V lost 6 bases and J lost 10; bases outside the gene matches: 12. The germline V gene encodes CDR1 LNHDA and CDR2 SQIVND (reference sequence). The CDR3 is 14 residues long. DNA for the CDR3: TGTGCCAGTAGCAGACGGACCTTGACAGGGGAGCAGTTCTTC. It codes for CASSRRTLTGEQFF.

This chain connects TRBV5-1 to TRBJ2-3; possible D gene TRBD2, 6 bases. Germline V gives CDR1 SGHRS, CDR2 YFSETQ. There are 18 residues in the CDR3. Trimming removed 5 bases at V and 2 bases at J, with 24 bases between. CDR3 residues: CASRGAFGGSLSTDTQYF. As DNA, the CDR3 is TGCGCCAGCAGAGGGGCATTCGGGGGATCCCTTTCCACAGATACGCAGTATTTT.

The chain links TRBV11-1 to TRBJ2-3; D gene unclear. Trimming removed 6 bases at V and 2 bases at J, with 12 bases between. Germline V gene data show CDR1 as SGHAT and CDR2 as FQDESV (reference sequence). This CDR3 is 14 amino acids long. In nucleotides, the CDR3 is TGTGCCAGCAGATTTCGGTTGGTCACAGATACGCAGTATTTT. Translated: CASRFRLVTDTQYF. The full variable domain, its missing parts supplied by reference TRBV11-1 and TRBJ2-3, is EAEVAQSPRYKITEKSQAVAFWCDPISGHATLYWYRQILGQGPELLVQFQDESVVDDSQLPKDRFSAERLKGVDSTLKIQPAELGDSAMYLCASRFRLVTDTQYFGPGTRLTVL.

The chain uses TRBV7-9 and TRBJ1-2; D might be TRBD1 (5 bases). The V end was cut by 1 base, the J end by 7 bases, with 19 bases between. Germline CDR1 reads SEHNR; CDR2 reads FQNEAQ (reference sequence). The CDR3 consists of 16 residues. CDR3 DNA: TGTGCCAGCAGCTTAGGGGTGGGGCAGAAAGTCGGTGGCTACACCTTC. It specifies CASSLGVGQKVGGYTF.

There are a few counts of this clone. This chain connects TRBV7-9 to TRBJ2-6; the D is unclear. V lost 3 bases and J lost 0, with 3 bases in between. The germline V gene has CDR1 SEHNR and CDR2 FQNEAQ (reference sequence). This CDR3 contains 14 residues. The CDR3 here is CASSLYSGANVLTF. The CDR3 nucleotides read TGTGCCAGCAGCTTGTACTCTGGGGCCAACGTCCTGACTTTC.

This chain links TRBV5-1 with TRBJ2-2, with D unclear. The germline CDR1 and CDR2 sequences are SGHRS and YFSETQ. This CDR3 contains 13 residues. The germline V and J ends were trimmed by 1 base and 6 bases, with 7 bases remaining between them. CDR3 in DNA: TGCGCCAGCAGCTTGACTGTGGCCGGGGAGCTGTTTTTT. Translating gives CASSLTVAGELFF.

V gene TRBV7-8 combines with J gene TRBJ2-7; D perhaps matches TRBD1 (6 bases). Germline V gives CDR1 SGHVS, CDR2 FQNEAQ. The ends were cut back, 5 bases at V and 1 base at J, with 9 bases in the middle. This CDR3 is built from 13 residues. CDR3 loop: CASSRTGSYEQYF. The CDR3 DNA sequence: TGTGCCAGCAGCCGTACAGGGTCCTACGAGCAGTACTTC.

This clone came up a few times. The V gene is TRBV12-5, the J gene TRBJ2-1, with TRBD1 matching 8 bases. Unmatched junction bases numbered 3, after V lost 1 base and J lost 4 bases. CDR3 length: 15 amino acids. CDR1 and CDR2 (germline): LGHNT, FRNRAP. In DNA, the CDR3 is TGTGCTAGTGGTTTGGGGACAGGGATATACAATGAGCAGTTCTTC. Amino acids: CASGLGTGIYNEQFF.

The chain links TRBV5-1 to TRBJ1-3; D gene uncertain. Trimming removed 0 bases from V and 0 bases from J, with 7 bases in between. The CDR3 length is 15 residues. Germline V gene data show CDR1 as SGHRS and CDR2 as YFSETQ. In nucleotides, the CDR3 is TGCGCCAGCAGCTTGGGCAGGATCTCTGGAAACACCATATATTTT. Translating it yields CASSLGRISGNTIYF.

This clone was observed a single time. J is TRBJ1-1 and V is TRBV5-1; perhaps TRBD1 as D (6 bases). V dropped 2 bases and J dropped 9 bases, with 14 bases sitting between them. This CDR3 region has 13 residues. The V gene's germline CDR1 is SGHRS and CDR2 YFSETQ. The CDR3 DNA sequence: TGCGCCAGCAGCTTATCAGGGGCGGAGAAAGCTTTCTTT. It encodes CASSLSGAEKAFF.

V usage is TRBV27 and J usage is TRBJ2-2, with TRBD2 identical over 7 bases. This CDR3 region has 15 residues. V lost 8 bases to trimming and J lost 7 bases; unmatched junction nucleotides: 13. CDR1 is MNHEY and CDR2 is SMNVEV in the germline V gene (reference sequence). CDR3 residues: CASGGREGRVGELFF. In DNA form, the CDR3 reads TGTGCCAGCGGCGGGAGAGAGGGGCGGGTCGGGGAGCTGTTTTTT.

This chain uses TRBV30 with TRBJ2-7; 7 bases fit TRBD2. The CDR3 has 14 residues. CDR1 GTSNPN and CDR2 SVGIG come from the germline V gene (reference sequence). J was trimmed by 6 bases and V by 3 bases; bases with no gene match: 11. The CDR3 is CAWSLGGSLREQYF. CDR3 nucleotide sequence: TGTGCCTGGAGCCTCGGGGGGAGCCTTCGCGAGCAGTACTTC.

The chain uses TRBV28 and TRBJ1-4; D uncertain. Germline CDR1 and CDR2: MDHEN and SYDVKM. Trimming cost V 3 bases and J 8 bases, with 7 bases left between them. The CDR3 is 12 amino acids. The CDR3 region is CASSLPAEKLFF. In nucleotides, the CDR3 is TGTGCCAGCAGTTTGCCCGCGGAAAAACTGTTTTTT.

The chain links TRBV2 to TRBJ2-3; 9 bases align to TRBD2. This CDR3 comprises 16 residues. CDR1 and CDR2 (germline): SNHLY, FYNNEI. Trimming took 6 bases from V and 4 from J; bases not matched to a gene: 11. The chain's CDR3 is CASSKRGVGQPDTQYF. The CDR3 nucleotides are TGTGCCAGCAGCAAGCGGGGGGTCGGGCAACCAGATACGCAGTATTTT.

This rearrangement joins TRBV29-1 to TRBJ2-3, with TRBD1 matching 8 bases. Germline V lookup: CDR1 SQVTM, CDR2 ANQGSEA. The V gene end was trimmed by 2 bases and the J gene end by 3 bases; junction bases not matched to a gene: 4. There are 14 residues in the CDR3. CDR3 sequence reads: CSVEPGQGTDTQYF. CDR3 bases: TGCAGCGTTGAACCTGGACAGGGAACAGATACGCAGTATTTT.

The chain links TRBV19 to TRBJ1-5; no firm D call. Trimming removed 3 bases from V and 5 bases from J, with 29 bases in between. The germline CDR1 and CDR2 sequences are LNHDA and SQIVND (reference sequence). The CDR3 has 20 amino acids. The CDR3 DNA is TGTGCCAGTAGTATTGATCTGGAGGAACACCCCGCAGCCAACTATCAGCCCCAGCATTTT. Protein sequence: CASSIDLEEHPAANYQPQHF.

The V gene is TRBV7-6, the J gene TRBJ1-5; TRBD1 is a possible D gene (6 bases). Germline CDR1 reads SGHVS; CDR2 reads FNYEAQ. Deletions cut 5 bases from V and 2 bases from J, with 13 bases between. The CDR3 extends over 15 amino acids. The CDR3: CASSPGVGGNQPQHF. The CDR3 coding sequence is TGTGCCAGCAGCCCAGGGGTGGGTGGCAATCAGCCCCAGCATTTT. Together with reference TRBV7-6 and TRBJ1-5, the CDR3 gives the full variable domain: GAGVSQSPRYKVTKRGQDVALRCDPISGHVSLYWYRQALGQGPEFLTYFNYEAQQDKSGLPNDRFSAERPEGSISTLTIQRTEQRDSAMYRCASSPGVGGNQPQHFGDGTRLSIL.

The chain links TRBV5-1 to TRBJ2-7; 10 bases line up with TRBD1. The CDR3 runs to 14 residues. Germline CDR1 reads SGHRS; CDR2 reads YFSETQ. J was trimmed by 2 bases and V by 2 bases; bases with no gene match: 1. CDR3 nucleotide sequence: TGCGCCAGCAGCTTCGGGACAGGGGCCTACGAGCAGTACTTC. As protein: CASSFGTGAYEQYF. The variable domain in full, completed from reference TRBV5-1 and TRBJ2-7, reads KAGVTQTPRYLIKTRGQQVTLSCSPISGHRSVSWYQQTPGQGLQFLFEYFSETQRNKGNFPGRFSGRQFSNSRSEMNVSTLELGDSALYLCASSFGTGAYEQYFGPGTRLTVT.

The chain's CDR3 is CASSQTGTEGDIQYF. CDR3 sequence (DNA): TGTGCCAGCAGCCAAACGGGGACAGAGGGGGACATTCAGTACTTC. The V gene is TRBV4-2, the J gene TRBJ2-4; 7 positions agree with TRBD1. The CDR3 extends over 15 amino acids. The germline CDR1 and CDR2 sequences are LGHNA and YNFKEQ. V trimming: 2 bases; J trimming: 8 bases; junction bases outside the gene matches: 9.

The rearrangement links TRBV6-5 to TRBJ2-1; D is unresolved. Germline CDR1 is MNHEY and CDR2 is SVGAGI. CDR3 size: 15 residues. Trimming removed 7 bases at V and 3 bases at J, with 16 bases between. The CDR3 spells CASTKRRAVYNEQFF. The CDR3 nucleotides are TGTGCCAGCACCAAGCGCCGTGCGGTCTACAATGAGCAGTTCTTC.

The CDR3 here is CAWNTGGGNTIYF. In nucleotides, the CDR3 is TGTGCCTGGAATACAGGGGGTGGAAACACCATATATTTT. The chain carries TRBV30 and TRBJ1-3; TRBD1 aligns across 8 bases. The CDR3 has 13 residues. V shed 4 bases and J 3 bases; nucleotides not matched to a gene: 2. Looked up from germline, CDR1 is GTSNPN and CDR2 is SVGIG (reference sequence). Full variable domain (remainder filled in from reference TRBV30 and TRBJ1-3): SQTIHQWPATLVQPVGSPLSLECTVEGTSNPNLYWYRQAAGRGLQLLFYSVGIGQISSEVPQNLSASRPQDRQFILSSKKLLLSDSGFYLCAWNTGGGNTIYFGEGSWLTVV.

J is TRBJ1-3 and V is TRBV7-9; TRBD1 matches at 9 bases. The V gene end was trimmed by 5 bases and the J gene end by 4 bases; junction bases not matched to a gene: 15. The CDR3 totals 18 residues. Germline V gene lookup returns CDR1 SEHNR and CDR2 FQNEAQ (reference sequence). The CDR3 DNA reads as TGTGCCAGCAGCGCCGTTCTACAGACAGGGGGAGCGGGAAACACCATATATTTT. Amino acid sequence: CASSAVLQTGGAGNTIYF.

Worth noting for this clone: Compared with germline, one end of the junction differs, possibly owing to a read error. The genes are TRBV7-9 and TRBJ1-5; 10 positions match TRBD1. Per the germline V gene, CDR1 is SEHNR and CDR2 is FQNEAQ (reference sequence). This CDR3 comprises 18 residues. CDR3 loop: CSSSLGTGQGGKNQPQHF. As DNA, the CDR3 is TGTTCCAGCAGCTTAGGAACCGGACAGGGGGGCAAAAATCAGCCCCAGCATTTT.

This sequence joins TRBV13 and TRBJ2-7; D remains ambiguous. This CDR3 contains 12 residues. V lost 1 base, J lost 7 bases, and 8 bases lay in between. CDR1 and CDR2 (germline): PRHDT, FYEKMQ (reference sequence). The CDR3 DNA sequence: TGTGCCAGCAGCTTAGACAGATATGAGCAGTACTTC. Its translation: CASSLDRYEQYF.

The sample holds a few counts of this clone. The chain uses TRBV19 and TRBJ1-5; unclear D gene. Germline values: CDR1 LNHDA, CDR2 SQIVND (reference sequence). The CDR3 contains 14 residues. The V end lost 7 bases, the J end lost 7 bases, and 17 bases lay between the germline ends. The CDR3 sequence is CASTQGTLGQPQHF. CDR3 nucleotide sequence: TGTGCCAGTACCCAAGGAACGCTAGGACAGCCCCAGCATTTT.